The 24 T cell receptor beta chains in this list originate from one sample, sequenced in a study of regulatory T cells in long-lasting Graves disease. The time point here: newly diagnosed GD, antithyroid drugs for less than 3 months. Making the TCR library involved RNA that had been extracted from PBMCs. Sequencing libraries for TCR beta were prepared with iRepertoire HTBI primers and Arm-PCR of CDR3 regions. One entry per CDR3 protein, called by TCRdb with MiXCR from the multiplex PCR reads. The table includes about 620,000 distinct CDR3 sequences, 15% to 20% detected once. The sample also formed part of further work on T cells in Graves' hyperthyroidism and ophthalmopathy.

The sequencing here drew on peripheral blood mononuclear cells (PBMCs), taken at new diagnosis, from a patient treated with antithyroid drugs. Source of these receptors: a woman aged 25 to 45 with Graves disease.

This clonotype was seen only a few times. CDR3 nucleotides: TGTGCCAGCAGTGAGACGCACCCGGGGGGTGGGAACACTGAAGCTTTCTTT. Protein sequence: CASSETHPGGGNTEAFF. This chain uses TRBV6-2 or TRBV6-3 with TRBJ1-1; weak D call: TRBD1 (5 bases). The V gene's germline CDR1 is MNHEY and CDR2 SVGEGT. CDR3 length: 17 residues. V was clipped by 5 bases and J by 1 base, with 20 bases between them.

A note on this clonotype: It may be a read error: a sequence one base away is much more abundant. The CDR3 region has the DNA TGTACCAGCAGTTTAGGCCGGGGAGTGGATGGAAACACCATATATTTT. Translating gives CTSSLGRGVDGNTIYF. The rearrangement uses TRBV12-3 or TRBV12-4 and TRBJ1-3; no reliable D call. This CDR3 has 16 amino acids.

This clonotype was counted at least ten times. CDR3 sequence reads: CASNTDGATNEKLFF. The CDR3 coding sequence is TGTGCCAGCAATACCGACGGGGCAACTAATGAAAAACTGTTTTTT. The chain combines TRBV6-1 with TRBJ1-4, with D hard to call. Germline V gene sequence: CDR1 MNHNS, CDR2 SASEGT. V was pared by 7 bases and J by 0 bases, with 12 bases between. This CDR3 is built from 15 residues.

This clonotype occurred many times. This chain links TRBV6-1 with TRBJ2-7; 8 nucleotides match TRBD1. Germline lookup yields CDR1 MNHNS and CDR2 SASEGT. The CDR3 loop spans 15 amino acids. After removal of 6 bases from V and 6 bases from J, the junction contained 13 bases not matched to a gene. CDR3 bases: TGTGCCAGCAGACCTGACTCAGGGGGCAGTCGCGAGCAGTACTTC. Protein sequence: CASRPDSGGSREQYF.

The J gene is TRBJ1-5, the V gene TRBV20-1; D may be TRBD1 (5 bases). The CDR3 consists of 15 residues. V dropped 4 bases and J dropped 0 bases, with 13 bases sitting between them. Germline V gene sequence: CDR1 DFQATT, CDR2 SNEGSKA (reference sequence). The CDR3 DNA reads TGCAGTGCTAACCGTGACAGACTTAGCAATCAGCCCCAGCATTTT. It codes for CSANRDRLSNQPQHF.

This clonotype was observed once. V and J are TRBV20-1 and TRBJ2-1, with 9 nucleotides matching TRBD2. The CDR3 length is 15 residues. Looked up from germline, CDR1 is DFQATT and CDR2 is SNEGSKA (reference sequence). With 5 bases clipped from V and 6 bases from J, the junction kept 11 bases outside the gene matches. The CDR3 sequence: CSAGVAGTSSNEQFF. CDR3 sequence (DNA): TGCAGTGCTGGAGTCGCCGGGACTAGCAGCAATGAGCAGTTCTTC.

This sequence joins TRBV5-8 and TRBJ1-2; 9 bases are a match to TRBD1. The length of the CDR3 is 15 residues. Germline loops: CDR1 SGHTS, CDR2 YDEGEE. V dropped 3 bases and J dropped 5; count of bases not matched to a gene: 8. The CDR3, as DNA: TGTGCCAGCAGCTCAACTCCGGGACAGGGTTATGGCTACACCTTC. Its protein is CASSSTPGQGYGYTF.

This clonotype has ten or more counts. This sequence joins TRBV6-1 and TRBJ1-5; TRBD1 aligns across 7 bases. The CDR3 runs to 12 residues. V dropped 10 bases and J dropped 8; count of bases not matched to a gene: 8. Germline-derived CDR1 and CDR2 are MNHNS and SASEGT. As DNA, the CDR3 is TGTGCCATCGACAGGGCTAATGAGCCCCAGCATTTT. Translated, it gives CAIDRANEPQHF.

In this sample, this clonotype turned up many times. This chain links TRBV20-1 with TRBJ1-1; D call uncertain. This CDR3 has 12 residues. Looked up from germline, CDR1 is DFQATT and CDR2 is SNEGSKA (reference sequence). Trimming took off 5 bases at V and 2 bases at J, with 9 bases between the two ends. The CDR3 protein is CSAGVGNTEAFF. CDR3 nucleotides: TGCAGTGCTGGAGTAGGAAACACTGAAGCTTTCTTT.

This clonotype was counted only a few times. This rearrangement joins TRBV9 to TRBJ2-1; 7 nucleotides align to TRBD2. The CDR3 has 14 amino acids. The V gene's germline CDR1 is SGDLS and CDR2 YYNGEE. V shed 0 bases, J shed 6 bases, and the junction held 3 bases outside the gene matches. CDR3 amino acids: CASSVGPGGNEQFF. The CDR3, as DNA: TGTGCCAGCAGCGTAGGCCCGGGAGGCAATGAGCAGTTCTTC.

This chain uses TRBV3-1 with TRBJ2-2; D ambiguous. Germline CDR1 LGHDT, CDR2 YNNKEL (reference sequence). CDR3 length equals 14 residues. The V end was cut by 1 base, the J end by 4 bases, with 7 bases between. CDR3 coding DNA: TGTGCCAGCAGCCAAGGTCTAATCACCGGGGAGCTGTTTTTT. It is translated as CASSQGLITGELFF.

The chain uses TRBV20-1 and TRBJ2-5; possible D gene TRBD2, 6 bases. This CDR3 has 15 amino acids. Trimming removed 0 bases at V and 5 bases at J, with 16 bases between. CDR1 is DFQATT and CDR2 is SNEGSKA in the germline V gene (reference sequence). The CDR3 DNA follows: TGCAGTGCTAGAGATGGCGGGGAGGCAAGGGAGACCCAGTACTTC. It specifies CSARDGGEARETQYF.

This clonotype was counted ten times or more. This chain joins TRBV5-1 and TRBJ2-7; 8 bases align to TRBD1. This CDR3 is 15 amino acids long. The germline V gene has CDR1 SGHRS and CDR2 YFSETQ. The trim removed 7 bases at V and 5 bases at J, leaving 14 bases unmatched. CDR3 in DNA: TGCGCCAGCTCGACCCCCCAGGGGGCAGTAGACGAGCAGTACTTC. Translated, it gives CASSTPQGAVDEQYF.

The chain combines TRBV5-6 with TRBJ2-2, with a weak D call TRBD1 (6 bases). The CDR3 is made up of 14 amino acids. The V end was cut by 1 base, the J end by 7 bases, with 11 bases between. CDR1 and CDR2 (germline): SGHDT, YYEEEE. The CDR3 sequence: CASSLWGQGGELFF. The CDR3 DNA reads as TGTGCCAGCAGCTTGTGGGGGCAAGGCGGGGAGCTGTTTTTT.

Regarding this clonotype: A much larger clonotype is one base distant, so this may be a read error. The V call is TRBV20-1, the J call TRBJ2-7; TRBD2 agrees at 8 bases. The length of the CDR3 is 17 residues. The V and J ends lost 8 bases and 3 bases, in that order; junction bases with no gene match: 21. Germline CDR1 DFQATT, CDR2 SNEGSKA (reference sequence). Written as DNA, the CDR3 is TGCAGTACTTCACTACCGGGAGGGCCTTCGGTCGTCTACGAGCAGTACTTC. Translated, it gives CSTSLPGGPSVVYEQYF.

In this sample, this clonotype turned up many times. DNA of the CDR3: TGTGCCAGCAGCCTCGGGACAGATTATAATTCACCCCTCCACTTT. Translated: CASSLGTDYNSPLHF. The rearrangement joins TRBV27 to TRBJ1-6; 7 bases are shared with TRBD1. The V segment lost 6 bases and the J segment 4 bases; nucleotides outside the gene matches: 6. The germline gives CDR1 MNHEY, CDR2 SMNVEV (reference sequence). This CDR3 contains 15 residues.

This clonotype has more than one count but fewer than ten. The chain has TRBV28 and TRBJ2-7; TRBD1 matches at 9 bases. The V and J ends lost 1 base and 5 bases, in that order; junction bases with no gene match: 6. The CDR3 is 15 residues long. Per germline, CDR1 MDHEN and CDR2 SYDVKM. CDR3 in DNA: TGTGCCAGCAGTTTATTTGGGACAGGGAAGCACGAGCAGTACTTC. Residues: CASSLFGTGKHEQYF.

In this sample, this clonotype turned up many times. The V and J genes are TRBV6-1 and TRBJ1-4; TRBD1 might be the D (6 bases). The V gene's germline CDR1 is MNHNS and CDR2 SASEGT. The CDR3 loop spans 15 amino acids. Trimming took off 6 bases at V and 7 bases at J, with 18 bases between the two ends. The CDR3 sequence: CASSSWGGEAEKLFF. CDR3 in DNA: TGTGCCAGCAGCTCCTGGGGGGGCGAGGCTGAAAAACTGTTTTTT.

This clonotype was counted many times. V is TRBV7-9 and J is TRBJ2-7, with unresolved D. The CDR3 length is 11 residues. In germline, CDR1 is SEHNR, CDR2 FQNEAQ (reference sequence). With 1 base removed from V and 5 bases from J, the gap between germline ends came to 3 bases. DNA for the CDR3: TGTGCCAGCAGCTTAGGGAACGAGCAGTACTTC. This codes for CASSLGNEQYF. Full variable domain (missing parts from reference TRBV7-9 and TRBJ2-7): DTGVSQNPRHKITKRGQNVTFRCDPISEHNRLYWYRQTLGQGPEFLTYFQNEAQLEKSRLLSDRFSAERPKGSFSTLEIQRTEQGDSAMYLCASSLGNEQYFGPGTRLTVT.

For this clonotype: This may stem from a read error, because a much larger clone lies one nucleotide away. The final CDR3 position lacks the conserved phenylalanine or tryptophan, pointing to a likely read error. The rearrangement uses TRBV6-2 or TRBV6-3 and TRBJ2-7; 7 bases line up with TRBD2. J lost 4 bases, V lost 11 bases, and 2 bases had no gene match. CDR1 and CDR2 from the germline V gene are MNHEY and SVGEGT. The CDR3 totals 10 residues. The CDR3 DNA reads TGTGCCGGCGGGGGATACGAGCAGTACTCC. Residues: CAGGGYEQYS.

This rearrangement joins TRBV6-1 to TRBJ2-3, with D perhaps being TRBD1 or TRBD2 (5 bases each). Trimming stripped 6 bases from V and 3 bases from J, with 16 bases between. The germline CDR1 and CDR2 sequences are MNHNS and SASEGT. The CDR3 length is 15 residues. Written as DNA, the CDR3 is TGTGCCAGCAGAGACCGGGACGAGTTTACAGATACGCAGTATTTT. It encodes CASRDRDEFTDTQYF.

This clonotype came up a few times. The V gene is TRBV24-1, the J gene TRBJ2-3, with unresolved D. Trimming removed 1 base at V and 6 bases at J, with 7 bases between. The germline V gene encodes CDR1 KGHDR and CDR2 SFDVKD. The CDR3 has 13 amino acids. Here the CDR3 DNA reads TGTGCCACCAGTGATTTCCCCCACGATACGCAGTATTTT. Protein sequence: CATSDFPHDTQYF.

The genes are TRBV10-1 and TRBJ2-7, with TRBD2 identical over 9 bases. This CDR3 spans 15 amino acids. Germline CDR1 and CDR2: WNHNN and SYGVQD (reference sequence). V lost 2 bases and J lost 2; bases outside the gene matches: 4. The CDR3 loop is CASSERLAGAYEQYF. CDR3 DNA sequence: TGCGCCAGCAGTGAGCGGTTAGCGGGAGCCTACGAGCAGTACTTC.

Turning to this clonotype: A much larger clonotype is one base distant, so this may be a read error. The rearrangement links TRBV10-1 to TRBJ1-1; D unclear. This CDR3 is built from 11 residues. Germline V gene data show CDR1 as WNHNN and CDR2 as SYGVQD (reference sequence). In DNA form, the CDR3 reads TGCGCGGCAGGCTCGAACACTGAAGCTTTCTTT. It specifies CAAGSNTEAFF.